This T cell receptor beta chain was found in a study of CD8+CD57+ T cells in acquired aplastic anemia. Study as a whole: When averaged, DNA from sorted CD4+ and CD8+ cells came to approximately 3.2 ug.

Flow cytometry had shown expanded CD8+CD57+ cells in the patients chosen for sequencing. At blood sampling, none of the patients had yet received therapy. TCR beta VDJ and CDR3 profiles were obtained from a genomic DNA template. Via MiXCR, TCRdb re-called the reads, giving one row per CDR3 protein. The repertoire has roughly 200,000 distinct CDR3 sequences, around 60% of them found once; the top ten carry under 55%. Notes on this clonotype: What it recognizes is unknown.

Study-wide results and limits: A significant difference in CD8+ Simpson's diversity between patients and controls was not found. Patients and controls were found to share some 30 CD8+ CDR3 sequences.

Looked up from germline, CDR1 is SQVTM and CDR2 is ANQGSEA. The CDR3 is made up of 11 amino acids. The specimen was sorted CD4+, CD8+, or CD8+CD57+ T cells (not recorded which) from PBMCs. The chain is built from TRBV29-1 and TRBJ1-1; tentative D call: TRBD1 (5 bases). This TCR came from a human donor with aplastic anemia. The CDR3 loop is CIGQIFTEAFF. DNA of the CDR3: TGCATCGGACAAATATTCACTGAAGCTTTCTTT. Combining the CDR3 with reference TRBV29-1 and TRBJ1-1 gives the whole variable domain SAVISQKPSRDICQRGTSLTIQCQVDSQVTMMFWYRQQPGQSLTLIATANQGSEATYESGFVIDKFPISRPNLTFSTLTVSNMSPEDSSIYLCIGQIFTEAFFGQGTRLTVV.